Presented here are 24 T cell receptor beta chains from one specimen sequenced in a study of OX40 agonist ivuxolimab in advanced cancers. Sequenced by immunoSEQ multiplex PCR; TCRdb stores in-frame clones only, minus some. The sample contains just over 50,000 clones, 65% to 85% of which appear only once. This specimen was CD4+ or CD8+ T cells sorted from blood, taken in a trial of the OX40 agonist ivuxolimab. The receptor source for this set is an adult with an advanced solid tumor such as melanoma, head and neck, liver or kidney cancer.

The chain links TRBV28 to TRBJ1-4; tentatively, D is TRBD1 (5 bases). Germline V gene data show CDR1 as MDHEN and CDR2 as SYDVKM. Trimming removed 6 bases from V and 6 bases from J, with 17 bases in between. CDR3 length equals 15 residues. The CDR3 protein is CASSSGGAEDEKLFF. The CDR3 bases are TGTGCCAGCAGCTCGGGAGGGGCAGAGGATGAAAAACTGTTTTTT.

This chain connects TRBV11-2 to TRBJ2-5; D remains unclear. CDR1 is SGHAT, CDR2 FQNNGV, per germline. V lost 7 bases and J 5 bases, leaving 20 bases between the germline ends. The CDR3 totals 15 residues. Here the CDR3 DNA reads TGTGCCAGCACCCTAATTGGGTCGGAAATTGAGACCCAGTACTTC. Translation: CASTLIGSEIETQYF. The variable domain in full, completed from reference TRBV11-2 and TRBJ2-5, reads EAGVAQSPRYKIIEKRQSVAFWCNPISGHATLYWYQQILGQGPKLLIQFQNNGVVDDSQLPKDRFSAERLKGVDSTLKIQPAKLEDSAVYLCASTLIGSEIETQYFGPGTRLLVL.

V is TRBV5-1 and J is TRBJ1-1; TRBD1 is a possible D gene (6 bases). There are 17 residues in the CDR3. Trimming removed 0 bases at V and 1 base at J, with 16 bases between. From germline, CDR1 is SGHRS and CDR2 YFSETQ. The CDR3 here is CASSLGFGGLGNTEAFF. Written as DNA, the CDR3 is TGCGCCAGCAGCTTGGGTTTCGGGGGGCTAGGGAACACTGAAGCTTTCTTT.

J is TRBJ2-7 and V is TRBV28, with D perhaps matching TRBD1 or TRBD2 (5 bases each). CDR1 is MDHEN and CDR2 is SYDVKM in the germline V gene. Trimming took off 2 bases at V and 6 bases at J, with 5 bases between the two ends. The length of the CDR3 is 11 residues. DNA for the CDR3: TGTGCCAGCAGTTTAGGGACCGAGCAGTACTTC. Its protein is CASSLGTEQYF.

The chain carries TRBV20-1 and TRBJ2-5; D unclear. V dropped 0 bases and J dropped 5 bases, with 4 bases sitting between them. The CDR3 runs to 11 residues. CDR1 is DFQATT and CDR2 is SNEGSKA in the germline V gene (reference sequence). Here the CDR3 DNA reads TGCAGTGCTAGAGATCTGGAGACCCAGTACTTC. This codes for CSARDLETQYF.

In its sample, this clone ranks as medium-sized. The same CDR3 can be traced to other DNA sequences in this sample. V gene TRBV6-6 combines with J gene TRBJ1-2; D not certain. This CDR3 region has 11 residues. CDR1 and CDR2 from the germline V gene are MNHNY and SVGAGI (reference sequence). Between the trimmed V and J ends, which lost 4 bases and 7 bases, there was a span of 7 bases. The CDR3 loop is CASSSEGGYTF. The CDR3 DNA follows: TGTGCCAGCAGTTCGGAGGGTGGCTACACCTTC.

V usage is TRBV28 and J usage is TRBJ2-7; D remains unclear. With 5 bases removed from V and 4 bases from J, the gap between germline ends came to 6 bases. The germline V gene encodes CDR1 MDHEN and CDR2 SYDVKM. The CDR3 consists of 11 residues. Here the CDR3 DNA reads TGTGCCAGCAGTCGTCATTACGAGCAGTACTTC. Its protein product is CASSRHYEQYF. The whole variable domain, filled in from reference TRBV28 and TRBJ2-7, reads DVKVTQSSRYLVKRTGEKVFLECVQDMDHENMFWYRQDPGLGLRLIYFSYDVKMKEKGDIPEGYSVSREKKERFSLILESASTNQTSMYLCASSRHYEQYFGPGTRLTVT.

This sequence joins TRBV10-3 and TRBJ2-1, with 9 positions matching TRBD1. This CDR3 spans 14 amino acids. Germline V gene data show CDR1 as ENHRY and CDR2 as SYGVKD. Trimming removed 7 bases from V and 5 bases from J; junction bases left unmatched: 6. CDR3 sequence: CAIKGQGADNEQFF. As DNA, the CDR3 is TGTGCCATCAAGGGACAGGGTGCTGACAATGAGCAGTTCTTC.

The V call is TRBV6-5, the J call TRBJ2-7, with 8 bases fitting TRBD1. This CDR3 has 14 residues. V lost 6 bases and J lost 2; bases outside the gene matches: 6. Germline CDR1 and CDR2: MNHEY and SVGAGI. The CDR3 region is CASRRTGQTYEQYF. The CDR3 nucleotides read TGTGCCAGCAGGCGGACAGGGCAAACCTACGAGCAGTACTTC.

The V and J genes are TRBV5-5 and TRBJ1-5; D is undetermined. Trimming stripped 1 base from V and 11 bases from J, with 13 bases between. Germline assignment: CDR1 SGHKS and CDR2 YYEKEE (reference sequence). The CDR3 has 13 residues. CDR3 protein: CASSLSPDVAQHF. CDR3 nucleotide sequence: TGTGCCAGCAGCTTGTCACCAGATGTGGCCCAGCATTTT.

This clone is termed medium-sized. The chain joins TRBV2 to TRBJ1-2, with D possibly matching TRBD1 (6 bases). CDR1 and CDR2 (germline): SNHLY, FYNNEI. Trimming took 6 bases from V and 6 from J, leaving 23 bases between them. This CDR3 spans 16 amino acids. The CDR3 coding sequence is TGTGCCAGCAGCGAGACTCGCGCCAACAGGGTCAATGGCTACACCTTC. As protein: CASSETRANRVNGYTF. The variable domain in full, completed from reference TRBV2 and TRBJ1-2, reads EPEVTQTPSHQVTQMGQEVILRCVPISNHLYFYWYRQILGQKVEFLVSFYNNEISEKSEIFDDQFSVERPDGSNFTLKIRSTKLEDSAMYFCASSETRANRVNGYTFGSGTRLTVV.

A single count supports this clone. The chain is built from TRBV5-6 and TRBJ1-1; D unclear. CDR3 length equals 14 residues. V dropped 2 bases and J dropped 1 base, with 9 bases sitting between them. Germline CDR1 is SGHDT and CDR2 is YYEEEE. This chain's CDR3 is CASSFFDQNTEAFF. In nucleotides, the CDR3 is TGTGCCAGCAGCTTTTTTGATCAGAACACTGAAGCTTTCTTT.

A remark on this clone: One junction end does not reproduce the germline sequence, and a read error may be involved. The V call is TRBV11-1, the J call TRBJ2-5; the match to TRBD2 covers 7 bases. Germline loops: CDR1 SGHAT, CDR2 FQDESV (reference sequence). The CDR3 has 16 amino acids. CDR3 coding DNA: TGTGCCAGCAGTTTAGAGACTAGCCAGCTGCCTGAGACCCAGTACTTC. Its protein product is CASSLETSQLPETQYF.

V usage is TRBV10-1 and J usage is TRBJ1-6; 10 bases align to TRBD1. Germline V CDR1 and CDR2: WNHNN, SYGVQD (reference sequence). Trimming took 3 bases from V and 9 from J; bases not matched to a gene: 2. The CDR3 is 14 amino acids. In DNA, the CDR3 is TGCGCCAGCAGTGATGGGACAGGGGTTTCACCCCTCCACTTT. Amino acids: CASSDGTGVSPLHF.

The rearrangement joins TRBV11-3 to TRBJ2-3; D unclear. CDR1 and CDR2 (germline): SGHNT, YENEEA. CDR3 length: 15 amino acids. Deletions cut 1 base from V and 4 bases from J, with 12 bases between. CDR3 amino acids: CASSLGGERADTQYF. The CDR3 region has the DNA TGTGCCAGCAGCTTAGGAGGCGAAAGGGCAGATACGCAGTATTTT.

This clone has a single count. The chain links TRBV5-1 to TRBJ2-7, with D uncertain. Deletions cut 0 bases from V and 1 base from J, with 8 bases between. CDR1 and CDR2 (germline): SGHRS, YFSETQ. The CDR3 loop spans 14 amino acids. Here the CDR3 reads CASSLEWQSYEQYF. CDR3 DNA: TGCGCCAGCAGCTTGGAGTGGCAGTCCTACGAGCAGTACTTC.

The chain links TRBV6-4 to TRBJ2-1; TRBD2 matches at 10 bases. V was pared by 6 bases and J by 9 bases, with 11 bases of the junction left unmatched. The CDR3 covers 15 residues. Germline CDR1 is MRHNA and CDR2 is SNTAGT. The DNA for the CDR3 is TGTGCCAGCAGCGCAAATTCTAGCGGGAGAGGTGAGCAGTTCTTC. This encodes CASSANSSGRGEQFF.

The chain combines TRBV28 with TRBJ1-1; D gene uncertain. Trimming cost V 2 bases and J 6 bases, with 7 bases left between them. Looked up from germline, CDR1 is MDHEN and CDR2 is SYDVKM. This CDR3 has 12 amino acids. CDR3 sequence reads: CASSLMGSEAFF. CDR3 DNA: TGTGCCAGCAGTTTAATGGGGTCTGAAGCTTTCTTT.

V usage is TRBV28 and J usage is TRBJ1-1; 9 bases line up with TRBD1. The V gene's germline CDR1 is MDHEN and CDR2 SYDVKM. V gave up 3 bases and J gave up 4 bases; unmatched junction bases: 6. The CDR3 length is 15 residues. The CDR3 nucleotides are TGTGCCAGCAGTTTCCGGGACAGGGTCGGCACTGAAGCTTTCTTT. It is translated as CASSFRDRVGTEAFF.

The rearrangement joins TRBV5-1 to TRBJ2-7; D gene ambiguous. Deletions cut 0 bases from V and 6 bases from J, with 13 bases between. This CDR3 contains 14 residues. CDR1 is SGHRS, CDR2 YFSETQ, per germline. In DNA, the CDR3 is TGCGCCAGCAGCTTGGGTGTCACCTCTAGCGAGCAGTACTTC. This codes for CASSLGVTSSEQYF. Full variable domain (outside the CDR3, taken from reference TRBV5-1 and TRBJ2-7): KAGVTQTPRYLIKTRGQQVTLSCSPISGHRSVSWYQQTPGQGLQFLFEYFSETQRNKGNFPGRFSGRQFSNSRSEMNVSTLELGDSALYLCASSLGVTSSEQYFGPGTRLTVT.

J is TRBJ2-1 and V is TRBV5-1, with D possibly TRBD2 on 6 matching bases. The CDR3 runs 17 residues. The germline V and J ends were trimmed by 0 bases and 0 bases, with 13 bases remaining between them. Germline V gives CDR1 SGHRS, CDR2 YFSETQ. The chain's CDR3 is CASSLVLAPSSYNEQFF. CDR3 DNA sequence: TGCGCCAGCAGCTTGGTACTAGCTCCGAGCTCCTACAATGAGCAGTTCTTC.

The CDR3 DNA reads as TGTGCCAGCAGCCAAGATCAGGGGCGCGAGTACTTC. As protein: CASSQDQGREYF. J is TRBJ2-7 and V is TRBV14, with a weak D call TRBD1 (6 bases). Trimming pared 0 bases from V and 11 bases from J, leaving 11 bases between. Germline V gene sequence: CDR1 SGHDN, CDR2 FVKESK. The CDR3 loop spans 12 amino acids.

The CDR3, as DNA: TGTGCCAGCAGTGACGGAGTAGGTGCAAATACGCAGTATTTT. Amino acids: CASSDGVGANTQYF. This chain connects TRBV6-4 to TRBJ2-3; D uncertain. This CDR3 region has 14 residues. CDR1 is MRHNA and CDR2 is SNTAGT in the germline V gene. The V end lost 2 bases, the J end lost 7 bases, and 13 bases lay between the germline ends.

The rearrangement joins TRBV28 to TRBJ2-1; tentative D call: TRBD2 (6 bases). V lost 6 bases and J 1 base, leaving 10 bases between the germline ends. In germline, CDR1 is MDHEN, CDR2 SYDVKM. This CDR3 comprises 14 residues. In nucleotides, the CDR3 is TGTGCCAGCAGCCAGGGACTTTCCTACAATGAGCAGTTCTTC. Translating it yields CASSQGLSYNEQFF.